The rows below give T cell receptor beta chains drawn from one sample of a study of post-analysis software for immune sequencing data. TCRdb used MiXCR to reprocess the PCR reads, holding one entry per CDR3 protein. The sample lists 150,000 to 200,000 distinct CDR3 sequences, about 30% occurring once. Sample: blood. These TCRs come from a girl aged 10-17 years with multiple sclerosis. CDR3s include the opening cysteine and the closing phenylalanine or tryptophan. Fields, in order: clone size, J gene, V gene, D gene, CDR3 protein, CDR3 DNA. A D gene is named only where the DNA matches it firmly. Clone size is shown for a subset of rows, as once, few, many or a class of expanded clone.

clone_size: -; j_call: TRBJ2-1; v_call: TRBV4-2; d_call: TRBD2; cdr3_aa: CASSQADQRERFF; cdr3_nt: TGTGCCAGCAGCCAAGCAGATCAGCGGGAGAGGTTCTTC
clone_size: few; j_call: TRBJ2-1; v_call: TRBV25-1; d_call: TRBD2; cdr3_aa: CASSEYGSGLARDEQFF; cdr3_nt: TGTGCCAGCAGTGAATACGGGTCAGGACTAGCTCGCGATGAGCAGTTCTTC
clone_size: few; j_call: TRBJ1-1; v_call: TRBV12-3/TRBV12-4; d_call: -; cdr3_aa: CASSFIGSPTEAFF; cdr3_nt: TGTGCCAGCAGTTTTATTGGCAGCCCCACTGAAGCTTTCTTT
clone_size: -; j_call: TRBJ1-1; v_call: TRBV28; d_call: -; cdr3_aa: CASTGPPDTEAFF; cdr3_nt: TGTGCCAGCACGGGACCCCCGGACACTGAAGCTTTCTTT
clone_size: many; j_call: TRBJ2-1; v_call: TRBV20-1; d_call: -; cdr3_aa: CSARLLSHGHEQFF; cdr3_nt: TGCAGTGCGCGCCTCCTATCCCACGGGCATGAGCAGTTCTTC
clone_size: many; j_call: TRBJ2-7; v_call: TRBV20-1; d_call: -; cdr3_aa: CSAANLYGGDTYEQYF; cdr3_nt: TGCAGTGCTGCTAACCTTTATGGGGGTGATACCTACGAGCAGTACTTC
clone_size: many; j_call: TRBJ2-1; v_call: TRBV20-1; d_call: -; cdr3_aa: CSQEKGGEYNEQFF; cdr3_nt: TGCAGTCAAGAAAAGGGGGGGGAGTACAATGAGCAGTTCTTC
clone_size: once; j_call: TRBJ2-5; v_call: TRBV6-5; d_call: -; cdr3_aa: CASSYSSIVRETQYF; cdr3_nt: TGTGCCAGCAGTTACTCGTCGATAGTTAGAGAGACCCAGTACTTC
clone_size: -; j_call: TRBJ1-4; v_call: TRBV2; d_call: -; cdr3_aa: CASEGANGATNEKLFF; cdr3_nt: TGTGCCAGCGAAGGGGCCAACGGGGCAACTAATGAAAAACTGTTTTTT
clone_size: -; j_call: TRBJ2-7; v_call: TRBV28; d_call: -; cdr3_aa: CASRSGMEQYF; cdr3_nt: TGTGCCAGCAGGTCTGGGATGGAGCAGTACTTC
clone_size: many; j_call: TRBJ2-7; v_call: TRBV29-1; d_call: TRBD2; cdr3_aa: CSVATGTSGSSSEQYF; cdr3_nt: TGCAGCGTAGCTACCGGGACTAGCGGGAGTTCAAGCGAGCAGTACTTC
clone_size: -; j_call: TRBJ2-7; v_call: TRBV3-1; d_call: -; cdr3_aa: CASSQHSGTLNYEQYF; cdr3_nt: TGTGCCAGCAGCCAACACTCCGGGACCCTAAACTACGAGCAGTACTTC
clone_size: -; j_call: TRBJ1-2; v_call: TRBV7-9; d_call: -; cdr3_aa: CASSLVGNDYTF; cdr3_nt: TGTGCCAGCAGCTTAGTAGGGAATGACTACACCTTC
clone_size: many; j_call: TRBJ2-7; v_call: TRBV20-1; d_call: -; cdr3_aa: CSARVPSNYEQYF; cdr3_nt: TGCAGTGCTAGAGTCCCTAGTAACTACGAGCAGTACTTC
clone_size: -; j_call: TRBJ2-5; v_call: TRBV7-2; d_call: -; cdr3_aa: CASSLGLTYGQYF; cdr3_nt: TGTGCCAGCAGCTTAGGACTAACCTACGGGCAGTACTTC
clone_size: few; j_call: TRBJ1-2; v_call: TRBV7-2; d_call: TRBD1; cdr3_aa: CASSPERTGGGYGYTF; cdr3_nt: TGTGCCAGCAGCCCAGAACGGACAGGGGGAGGCTATGGCTACACCTTC
clone_size: -; j_call: TRBJ2-7; v_call: TRBV20-1; d_call: TRBD2; cdr3_aa: CSARFGLAPYEQYF; cdr3_nt: TGCAGTGCTAGGTTCGGACTAGCGCCCTACGAGCAGTACTTC
clone_size: many; j_call: TRBJ2-3; v_call: TRBV27; d_call: -; cdr3_aa: CASSLGGSSTDTQYF; cdr3_nt: TGTGCCAGCAGTTTAGGGGGAAGTAGCACAGATACGCAGTATTTT